This T cell receptor beta chain was sequenced for a study of blood T cell repertoires in COVID-19. The overall study: Sources were T cells, B-cell-depleted T cells, or PBMCs; the material itself was cDNA or gDNA.

Per germline, CDR1 MNHEY and CDR2 SVGAGI. CDR3 length: 14 amino acids. V was pared by 6 bases and J by 3 bases, with 3 bases of the junction left unmatched. Original processing methods: Estimated nucleated cell counts came from reference gene primer amplification. Clones were sequenced by immunoSEQ multiplex PCR, and TCRdb holds only the in-frame ones, with some missing. V and J calls and clone size follow that table, whereas D and trimming were derived from the DNA. Of approximately 6,400 clones detected, 88% appear once; the ten largest clones hold roughly 7%. The chain is built from TRBV6-5 and TRBJ2-4, with 9 nucleotides matching TRBD1. The sequenced material came from peripheral blood. This clonotype originated in a human donor in a cohort sampled during active COVID-19. The CDR3 protein is CASRRQGVKNIQYF. The CDR3 DNA reads as TGTGCCAGCAGGCGACAGGGGGTCAAAAACATTCAGTACTTC.